Listed below are T cell receptor beta chains from one sample, sequenced in a study of shared clonotypes between healthy human individuals. Only in-frame clones appear in the TCRdb table, and some are missing; sequencing was by immunoSEQ multiplex PCR. The sample has over a million clones, around three quarters seen once; the top ten hold around 0.47%. Sequencing was done on a sample of memory CD4+ T cells from PBMCs. These receptors originate from a man aged 18 to 30 in good health. Some clones in this sample may be carry-over from other donors' samples. CDR3s include the opening cysteine and the closing phenylalanine or tryptophan. Fields, in order: clone size, J gene, D gene, V gene, CDR3 DNA, CDR3 protein. A D gene is named only where the DNA matches it firmly. Rows may omit the clone size; those that give it use once, few, many or a size class.

.,TRBJ1-2,.,TRBV27,TGTGCCAGCAGTTTAGCCTATCAACAGGGACGCGGCTACACCTTC,CASSLAYQQGRGYTF
many,TRBJ2-2,.,TRBV20-1,TGCAGTGCTTACGCCACTGGGGAGCTGTTTTTT,CSAYATGELFF
.,TRBJ2-2,.,TRBV18,TGTGCCAGCTCCCCAACCGGGGAGCTGTTTTTT,CASSPTGELFF
.,TRBJ1-2,TRBD1,TRBV5-4,TGTGCCAGCAGCACTCTGACAGGGGGTAACTATGGCTACACCTTC,CASSTLTGGNYGYTF
.,TRBJ1-3,TRBD1,TRBV9,TGTGCCAGCAGCATGGGACAGCTCTTCTCTGGAAACACCATATATTTT,CASSMGQLFSGNTIYF
.,TRBJ2-1,TRBD1,TRBV7-3,TGTGCCAGCAGCCCTATCGGACAGGTCTACAATGAGCAGTTCTTC,CASSPIGQVYNEQFF
.,TRBJ2-5,.,TRBV7-9,TGTGCCAGCAGCTTCACCAGCGGAGGGGGGGAGACCCAGTACTTC,CASSFTSGGGETQYF
once,TRBJ2-7,TRBD1,TRBV10-3,TGTGCCATCAGTGGAGGACAGGGGGTCACCTACGAGCAGTACTTC,CAISGGQGVTYEQYF
once,TRBJ2-7,.,TRBV7-2,TGTGCCAGCAGCAGCTCCATGCAGGCCTACGAGCAGTACTTC,CASSSSMQAYEQYF
.,TRBJ2-3,TRBD2,TRBV7-9,TGTGCCAGCAGCACCCCGGGGGGGGGCGCAGATACGCAGTATTTT,CASSTPGGGADTQYF
few,TRBJ1-2,.,TRBV2,TGTGCCAGCTCCACAGGTCAGGACTATGGCTACACCTTC,CASSTGQDYGYTF
.,TRBJ2-6,TRBD1,TRBV5-4,TGTGCCAGCAGCTCCGGGACAGAGGTCTCTGGGGCCAACGTCCTGACTTTC,CASSSGTEVSGANVLTF
.,TRBJ2-7,.,TRBV29-1,TGCAGCGTAGCTATTATGGGAAAGCAGTACTTC,CSVAIMGKQYF
.,TRBJ1-2,.,TRBV4-2,TGTGCCAGCAGCCAAGGCAGGGTACTATACTATGGCTACACCTTC,CASSQGRVLYYGYTF
.,TRBJ1-4,.,TRBV30,TGTGCCTGGAGTTTAGGGGAGCGAGGTGAAAAACTGTTTTTT,CAWSLGERGEKLFF
.,TRBJ2-2,TRBD1,TRBV5-1,TGCGCCAGCAGCTCCCGGGGACAGGGGGGCCCCGGGGAGCTGTTTTTT,CASSSRGQGGPGELFF
few,TRBJ1-1,.,TRBV12-5,TGTGCTAGTGCCCGAGGGGTCCGGGAAGCTTTCTTT,CASARGVREAFF
.,TRBJ2-7,TRBD2,TRBV2,TGTGCCAGCAGTGTCCAGCGGGCGGGAGCTTATGAGCAGTACTTC,CASSVQRAGAYEQYF
.,TRBJ2-7,TRBD2,TRBV30,TGTGCCTGGAGTGTATGGGATCTAGCGGGAGGCGAGCAGTACTTC,CAWSVWDLAGGEQYF
.,TRBJ1-6,TRBD1,TRBV4-1,TGCGCCAGCAGCCTAGGACAGGGGGATTCCTATAATTCACCCCTCCACTTT,CASSLGQGDSYNSPLHF
.,TRBJ2-5,.,TRBV7-3,TGTGCCAGCAGCTTAACGGGGTCCTTAGAGACCCAGTACTTC,CASSLTGSLETQYF
.,TRBJ2-1,TRBD2,TRBV4-2,TGTGCCAGCAGCCAAGTTTTCCAGGCAACCCGACTAGCGCCAGATTACAATGAGCAGTTCTTC,CASSQVFQATRLAPDYNEQFF
.,TRBJ2-2,.,TRBV5-8,TGTGCCAGCAGCCTAACTTTCACCGGGGAGCTGTTTTTT,CASSLTFTGELFF
.,TRBJ2-1,.,TRBV18,TGTGCCAGCTCACCACGGCAGGGTACGGGTGAGCAGTTCTTC,CASSPRQGTGEQFF
.,TRBJ1-4,.,TRBV29-1,TGCAGCGTTGGGGGGACTAATGAAAAACTGTTTTTT,CSVGGTNEKLFF
.,TRBJ2-1,.,TRBV7-2,TGTGCCAGCAGCCTCCGGGACTACAATGAGCAGTTCTTC,CASSLRDYNEQFF
.,TRBJ1-1,TRBD1,TRBV7-9,TGTGCCAGCAGCCCTCCCCGCCGACAGGGGCCGAACACTGAAGCTTTCTTT,CASSPPRRQGPNTEAFF
.,TRBJ2-7,TRBD2,TRBV28,TGTGCCAGCAGTTTTCCTCGGAGCGGGGGGTACGAGCAGTACTTC,CASSFPRSGGYEQYF
.,TRBJ2-3,.,TRBV2,TGTGCCAGCAGTTCAGGGTCTAGCACAGATACGCAGTATTTT,CASSSGSSTDTQYF
.,TRBJ1-2,.,TRBV28,TGTGCCAGCAGTTTATATAGGGCGGGGGGCGCTTACCGGAACTATGGCTACACCTTC,CASSLYRAGGAYRNYGYTF
.,TRBJ1-3,.,TRBV4-3,TGCGCCAGCAGCCGACAAGTTAGCTCTGGAAACACCATATATTTT,CASSRQVSSGNTIYF
once,TRBJ2-3,.,TRBV2,TGTGCCAGCGCCCCGGTAGATATAGTAGATACGCAGTATTTT,CASAPVDIVDTQYF
.,TRBJ1-1,TRBD1,TRBV27,TGTGCCAGCAGTTTATCCGGGACAGTCACTGAAGCTTTCTTT,CASSLSGTVTEAFF
once,TRBJ1-2,TRBD1,TRBV5-6,TGTGCCAGCAGGTTTGACAGGGATGGCTACACCTTC,CASRFDRDGYTF
.,TRBJ2-4,TRBD2,TRBV19,TGTGCCAGTAGTATTCAGGCGGGAGGGAGAAACATTCAGTACTTC,CASSIQAGGRNIQYF
.,TRBJ1-2,TRBD1,TRBV28,TGTGCCAGCAGTTCCCTCGACGGACAGGCGAACTATGGCTACACCTTC,CASSSLDGQANYGYTF